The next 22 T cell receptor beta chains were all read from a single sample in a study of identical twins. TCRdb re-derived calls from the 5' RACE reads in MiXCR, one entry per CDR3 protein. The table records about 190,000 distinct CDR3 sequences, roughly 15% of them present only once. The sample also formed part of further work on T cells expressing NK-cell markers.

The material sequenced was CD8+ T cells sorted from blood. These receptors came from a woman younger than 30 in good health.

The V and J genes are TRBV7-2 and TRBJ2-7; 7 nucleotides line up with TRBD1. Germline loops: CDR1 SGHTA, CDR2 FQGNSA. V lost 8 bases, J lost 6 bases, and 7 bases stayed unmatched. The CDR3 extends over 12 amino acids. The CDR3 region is CASLDRSAEQYF. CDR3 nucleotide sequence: TGTGCCAGCCTGGACAGGTCGGCCGAGCAGTACTTC. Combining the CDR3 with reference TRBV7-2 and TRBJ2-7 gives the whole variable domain GAGVSQSPSNKVTEKGKDVELRCDPISGHTALYWYRQSLGQGLEFLIYFQGNSAPDKSGLPSDRFSAERTGGSVSTLTIQRTQQEDSAVYLCASLDRSAEQYFGPGTRLTVT.

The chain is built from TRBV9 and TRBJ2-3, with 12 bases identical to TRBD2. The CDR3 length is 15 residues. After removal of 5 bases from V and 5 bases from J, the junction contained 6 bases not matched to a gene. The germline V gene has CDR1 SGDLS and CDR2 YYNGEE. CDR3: CASSSSGGAGDTQYF. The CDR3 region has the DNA TGTGCCAGCAGTTCTAGCGGGGGGGCCGGAGATACGCAGTATTTT.

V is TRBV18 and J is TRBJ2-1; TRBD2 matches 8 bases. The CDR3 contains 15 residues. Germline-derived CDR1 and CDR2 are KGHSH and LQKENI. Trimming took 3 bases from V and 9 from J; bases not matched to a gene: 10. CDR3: CASSPRGGGWGEQFF. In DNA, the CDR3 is TGTGCCAGCTCACCCCGCGGCGGGGGGTGGGGTGAGCAGTTCTTC.

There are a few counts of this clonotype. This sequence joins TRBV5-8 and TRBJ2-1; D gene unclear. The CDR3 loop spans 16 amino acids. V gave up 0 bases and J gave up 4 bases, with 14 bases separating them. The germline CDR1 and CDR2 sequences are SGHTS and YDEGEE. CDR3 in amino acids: CASSLGGGVRYNEQFF. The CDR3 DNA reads TGTGCCAGCAGCTTGGGTGGTGGAGTACGTTACAATGAGCAGTTCTTC.

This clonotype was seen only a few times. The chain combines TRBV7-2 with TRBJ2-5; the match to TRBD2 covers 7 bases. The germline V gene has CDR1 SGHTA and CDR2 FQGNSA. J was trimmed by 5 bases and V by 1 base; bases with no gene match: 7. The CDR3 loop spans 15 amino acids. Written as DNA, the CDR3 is TGTGCCAGCAGCTTAGGGAGAGCGGGAACCGAGACCCAGTACTTC. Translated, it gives CASSLGRAGTETQYF.

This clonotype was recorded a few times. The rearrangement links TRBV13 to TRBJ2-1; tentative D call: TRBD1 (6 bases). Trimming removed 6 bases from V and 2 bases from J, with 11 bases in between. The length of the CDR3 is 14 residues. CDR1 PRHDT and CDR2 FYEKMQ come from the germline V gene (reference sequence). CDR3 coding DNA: TGTGCCAGCAGGGGTGGGACACCCTACAATGAGCAGTTCTTC. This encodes CASRGGTPYNEQFF.

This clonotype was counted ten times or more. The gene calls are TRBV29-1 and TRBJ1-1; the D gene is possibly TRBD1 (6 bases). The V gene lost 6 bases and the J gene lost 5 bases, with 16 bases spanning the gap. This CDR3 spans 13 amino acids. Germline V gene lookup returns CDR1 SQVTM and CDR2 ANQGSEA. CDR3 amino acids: CSVRQAPMTEAFF. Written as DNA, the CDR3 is TGCAGCGTACGACAGGCTCCGATGACTGAAGCTTTCTTT.

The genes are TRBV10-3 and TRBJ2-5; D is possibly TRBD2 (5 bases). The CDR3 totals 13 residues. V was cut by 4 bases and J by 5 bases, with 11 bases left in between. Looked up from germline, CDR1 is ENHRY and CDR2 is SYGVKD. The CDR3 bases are TGTGCCATCAGTGGGGAGAATTGGGAGACCCAGTACTTC. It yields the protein CAISGENWETQYF.

This chain's CDR3 is CSVQLGQTGELFF. The CDR3 nucleotides read TGCAGCGTTCAGTTAGGGCAGACCGGGGAGCTGTTTTTT. This sequence joins TRBV29-1 and TRBJ2-2; D not certain. The length of the CDR3 is 13 residues. V was cut by 5 bases and J by 5 bases, with 12 bases left in between. Germline assignment: CDR1 SQVTM and CDR2 ANQGSEA.

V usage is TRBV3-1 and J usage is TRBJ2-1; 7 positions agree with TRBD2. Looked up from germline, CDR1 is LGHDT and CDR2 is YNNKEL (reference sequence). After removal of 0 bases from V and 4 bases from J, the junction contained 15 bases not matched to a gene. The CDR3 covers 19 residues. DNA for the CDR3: TGTGCCAGCAGCCAAGAGGGATTAGGACGGCGGGGAGGGTACAATGAGCAGTTCTTC. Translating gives CASSQEGLGRRGGYNEQFF.

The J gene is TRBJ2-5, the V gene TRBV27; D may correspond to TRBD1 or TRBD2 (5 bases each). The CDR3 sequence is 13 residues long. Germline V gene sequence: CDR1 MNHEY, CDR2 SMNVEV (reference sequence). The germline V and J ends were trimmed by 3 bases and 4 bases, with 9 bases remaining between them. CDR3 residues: CASSFSGRETQYF. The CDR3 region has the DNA TGTGCCAGCAGTTTTTCAGGGAGAGAGACCCAGTACTTC.

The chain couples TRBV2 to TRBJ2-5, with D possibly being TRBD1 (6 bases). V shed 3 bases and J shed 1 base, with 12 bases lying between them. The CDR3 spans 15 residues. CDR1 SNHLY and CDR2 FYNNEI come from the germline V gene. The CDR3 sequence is CASSEDSTIQETQYF. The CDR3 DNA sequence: TGTGCCAGCAGTGAGGACAGCACCATCCAAGAGACCCAGTACTTC.

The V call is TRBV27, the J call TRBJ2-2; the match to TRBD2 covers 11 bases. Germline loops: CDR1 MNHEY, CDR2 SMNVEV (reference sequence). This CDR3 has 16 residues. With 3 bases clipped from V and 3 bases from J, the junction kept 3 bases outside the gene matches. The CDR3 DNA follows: TGTGCCAGCAGTTTGGGGACTAGCGGATACACCGGGGAGCTGTTTTTT. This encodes CASSLGTSGYTGELFF.

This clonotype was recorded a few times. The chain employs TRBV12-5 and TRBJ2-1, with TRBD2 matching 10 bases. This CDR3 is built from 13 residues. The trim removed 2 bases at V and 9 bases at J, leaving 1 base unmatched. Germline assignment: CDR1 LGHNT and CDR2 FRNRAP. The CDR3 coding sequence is TGTGCTAGTGGTTTGTTAGCGGGAGGTGAGCAGTTCTTC. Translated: CASGLLAGGEQFF.

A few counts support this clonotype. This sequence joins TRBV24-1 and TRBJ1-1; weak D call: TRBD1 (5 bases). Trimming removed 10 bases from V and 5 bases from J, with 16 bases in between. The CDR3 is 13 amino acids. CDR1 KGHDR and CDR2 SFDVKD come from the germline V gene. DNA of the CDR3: TGTGCCACTCAGCAGGGTGAGTGGACTGAAGCTTTCTTT. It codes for CATQQGEWTEAFF.

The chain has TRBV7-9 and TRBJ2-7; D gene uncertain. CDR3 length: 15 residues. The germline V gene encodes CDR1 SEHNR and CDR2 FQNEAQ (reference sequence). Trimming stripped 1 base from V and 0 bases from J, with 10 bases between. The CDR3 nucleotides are TGTGCCAGCAGCTTAGGGTTGCGGAGCTCCTACGAGCAGTACTTC. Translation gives CASSLGLRSSYEQYF.

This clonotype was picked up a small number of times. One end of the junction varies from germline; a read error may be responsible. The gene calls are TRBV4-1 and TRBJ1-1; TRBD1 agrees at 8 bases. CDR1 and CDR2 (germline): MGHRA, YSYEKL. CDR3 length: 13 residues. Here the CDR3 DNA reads TGCGCCAGCAGCCAAGATAGGGGACAGGTGGGGGAGTTT. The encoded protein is CASSQDRGQVGEF.

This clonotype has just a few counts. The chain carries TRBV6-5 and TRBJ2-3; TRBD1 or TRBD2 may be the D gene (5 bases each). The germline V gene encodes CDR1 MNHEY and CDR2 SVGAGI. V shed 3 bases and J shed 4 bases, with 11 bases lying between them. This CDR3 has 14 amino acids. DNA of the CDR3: TGTGCCAGCAGTTATGGGGACGAAGCAGATACGCAGTATTTT. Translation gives CASSYGDEADTQYF.

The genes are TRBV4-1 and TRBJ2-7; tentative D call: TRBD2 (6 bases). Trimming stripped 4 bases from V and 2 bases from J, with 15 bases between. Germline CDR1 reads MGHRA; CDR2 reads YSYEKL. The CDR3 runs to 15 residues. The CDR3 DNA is TGCGCCAGCAGCCCAAGTGAGGGAGGAACCTACGAGCAGTACTTC. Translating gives CASSPSEGGTYEQYF.

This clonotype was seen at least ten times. CDR3 nucleotides: TGCAGCGTTGAAGGTGACAGGAGCTCCTACAATGAGCAGTTCTTC. Residues: CSVEGDRSSYNEQFF. V gene TRBV29-1 combines with J gene TRBJ2-1; weak D call: TRBD1 (6 bases). Germline CDR1 reads SQVTM; CDR2 reads ANQGSEA. The length of the CDR3 is 15 residues. Trimming took off 1 base at V and 0 bases at J, with 10 bases between the two ends.

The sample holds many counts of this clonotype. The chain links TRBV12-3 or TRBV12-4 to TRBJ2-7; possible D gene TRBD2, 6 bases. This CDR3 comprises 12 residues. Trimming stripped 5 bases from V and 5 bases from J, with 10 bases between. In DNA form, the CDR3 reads TGTGCCAGCAGTCTCGGGGGTGACGAGCAGTACTTC. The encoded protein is CASSLGGDEQYF.

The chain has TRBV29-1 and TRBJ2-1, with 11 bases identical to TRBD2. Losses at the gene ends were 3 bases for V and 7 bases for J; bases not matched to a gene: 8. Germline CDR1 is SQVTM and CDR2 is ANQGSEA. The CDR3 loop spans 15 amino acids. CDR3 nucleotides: TGCAGCGTTGAGGGAATAGCGGGGGGGCGAAATGAGCAGTTCTTC. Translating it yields CSVEGIAGGRNEQFF.